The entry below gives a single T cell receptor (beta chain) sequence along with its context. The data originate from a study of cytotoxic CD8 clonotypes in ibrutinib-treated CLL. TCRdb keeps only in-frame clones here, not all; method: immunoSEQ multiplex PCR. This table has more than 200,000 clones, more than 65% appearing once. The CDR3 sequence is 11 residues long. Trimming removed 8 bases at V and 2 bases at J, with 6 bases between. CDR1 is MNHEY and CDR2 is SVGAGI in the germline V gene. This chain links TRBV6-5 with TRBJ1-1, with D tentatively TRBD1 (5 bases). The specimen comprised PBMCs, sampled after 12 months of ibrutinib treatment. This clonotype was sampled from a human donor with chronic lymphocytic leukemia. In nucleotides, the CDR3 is TGTGCCAGCGGGGGTAACACTGAAGCTTTCTTT. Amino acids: CASGGNTEAFF.